The 29 T cell receptor beta chains in this list originate from one sample, sequenced in a study of cytomegalovirus exposure and HLA in healthy donors. The PCR made use of 60 Vbeta and 13 Jbeta primers. The repertoire was sequenced with immunoSEQ multiplex PCR; TCRdb's copy has only in-frame clones and lacks some. Among roughly 100,000 clones listed, 76% were seen once. What was sequenced was PBMCs. The source of these receptors is a woman aged 18-29 years in good health and CMV-seropositive.

V and J are TRBV4-1 and TRBJ2-2; 7 bases map to TRBD2. This CDR3 contains 15 residues. Germline CDR1 and CDR2: MGHRA and YSYEKL. V lost 4 bases and J lost 1; bases outside the gene matches: 3. The CDR3 loop reads CASSLGTMNTGELFF. The DNA for the CDR3 is TGCGCCAGCAGCCTCGGGACTATGAACACCGGGGAGCTGTTTTTT.

This chain joins TRBV19 and TRBJ1-2; D remains unclear. Trimming took 6 bases from V and 4 from J, leaving 9 bases between them. CDR3 size: 12 residues. The germline V gene has CDR1 LNHDA and CDR2 SQIVND (reference sequence). The CDR3 DNA is TGTGCCAGTAGGGCAGAAATCTATGGCTACACCTTC. Residues: CASRAEIYGYTF.

V usage is TRBV6-5 and J usage is TRBJ2-1, with TRBD2 identical over 10 bases. The CDR3 covers 15 residues. Germline values: CDR1 MNHEY, CDR2 SVGAGI. V lost 6 bases and J lost 3; bases outside the gene matches: 5. The CDR3, as DNA: TGTGCCAGCAGAGCTAGCGGGAGTCTCTACAATGAGCAGTTCTTC. Protein sequence: CASRASGSLYNEQFF.

In this sample, this clone turned up once. V gene TRBV10-3 combines with J gene TRBJ2-5, with TRBD2 matching over 10 bases. The closer fit of TRBJ2-7 to the DNA end suggests the J call may be wrong. Germline CDR1 reads ENHRY; CDR2 reads SYGVKD. The CDR3 loop spans 15 amino acids. CDR3 region: CAISDVSGGTYEQYF. The DNA of the CDR3 is TGTGCCATCAGTGATGTTAGCGGGGGGACCTACGAGCAGTACTTC.

The V call is TRBV6-1, the J call TRBJ1-1; D not resolved. Looked up from germline, CDR1 is MNHNS and CDR2 is SASEGT. This CDR3 has 12 residues. Trimming cost V 4 bases and J 8 bases, with 11 bases left between them. CDR3 sequence reads: CASSGGEIEAFF. As DNA, the CDR3 is TGTGCCAGCAGTGGAGGTGAGATAGAAGCTTTCTTT.

The V call is TRBV6-6, the J call TRBJ2-1; the match to TRBD2 covers 13 bases. CDR3 length: 16 residues. Losses at the gene ends were 5 bases for V and 2 bases for J; bases not matched to a gene: 3. The germline gives CDR1 MNHNY, CDR2 SVGAGI (reference sequence). The CDR3 bases are TGTGCCAGCAGTAAGGGGACTAGCGGGACCTACAATGAGCAGTTCTTC. Encoded protein: CASSKGTSGTYNEQFF.

The chain recombines TRBV13 with TRBJ2-3; 8 nucleotides agree with TRBD2. With 4 bases clipped from V and 5 bases from J, the junction kept 14 bases outside the gene matches. CDR3 length equals 17 residues. Germline loops: CDR1 PRHDT, CDR2 FYEKMQ (reference sequence). The CDR3 is CASSSLLGAGGGDTQYF. The CDR3 nucleotides read TGTGCCAGCAGCTCCCTACTAGGGGCGGGAGGCGGAGATACGCAGTATTTT.

This clone was seen a single time. Other nucleotide sequences from this sample produce the same CDR3. V is TRBV27 and J is TRBJ1-2; D remains ambiguous. Trimming removed 5 bases at V and 8 bases at J, with 9 bases between. The germline CDR1 and CDR2 sequences are MNHEY and SMNVEV (reference sequence). This CDR3 comprises 11 residues. CDR3 in DNA: TGTGCCAGCAGTCCCGGGTACGGCTACACCTTC. Its protein product is CASSPGYGYTF.

The J gene is TRBJ2-7, the V gene TRBV11-2; 7 nucleotides agree with TRBD2. There are 15 residues in the CDR3. Germline V gene lookup returns CDR1 SGHAT and CDR2 FQNNGV. The V gene end was trimmed by 0 bases and the J gene end by 3 bases; junction bases not matched to a gene: 5. CDR3 sequence reads: CASSLEQGGGYEQYF. Here the CDR3 DNA reads TGTGCCAGCAGCTTAGAGCAGGGCGGGGGCTACGAGCAGTACTTC.

The rearrangement joins TRBV6-5 to TRBJ2-7; 11 bases agree with TRBD1. V dropped 7 bases and J dropped 3; count of bases not matched to a gene: 5. The CDR3 loop spans 14 amino acids. Looked up from germline, CDR1 is MNHEY and CDR2 is SVGAGI. CDR3 protein: CASKRTGGNYEQYF. CDR3 coding DNA: TGTGCCAGCAAAAGGACAGGGGGCAACTACGAGCAGTACTTC.

The J gene is TRBJ1-2, the V gene TRBV7-9; D is unresolved. The CDR3 runs 17 residues. Trimming took off 4 bases at V and 5 bases at J, with 23 bases between the two ends. CDR1 and CDR2 from the germline V gene are SEHNR and FQNEAQ (reference sequence). The CDR3 sequence: CASSSPREKSSSYGYTF. In nucleotides, the CDR3 is TGTGCCAGCAGCTCTCCCCGGGAGAAGAGCTCGAGTTATGGCTACACCTTC.

The chain is built from TRBV19 and TRBJ2-1, with 10 bases that match TRBD2. CDR1 and CDR2 from the germline V gene are LNHDA and SQIVND (reference sequence). This CDR3 has 14 residues. Losses at the gene ends were 4 bases for V and 4 bases for J; bases not matched to a gene: 1. The CDR3 protein is CASSTSGSYNEQFF. Here the CDR3 DNA reads TGTGCCAGTAGTACTAGCGGGAGTTACAATGAGCAGTTCTTC.

This sequence joins TRBV5-8 and TRBJ2-1; 11 positions agree with TRBD2. From germline, CDR1 is SGHTS and CDR2 YDEGEE. V was clipped by 2 bases and J by 7 bases; unmatched bases: 5. This CDR3 comprises 15 residues. CDR3 in amino acids: CASSLGLAGWNEQFF. Written as DNA, the CDR3 is TGTGCCAGCAGCTTAGGACTAGCGGGCTGGAATGAGCAGTTCTTC.

The V call is TRBV13, the J call TRBJ2-3; TRBD2 might be the D (5 bases). V was clipped by 5 bases and J by 1 base, with 16 bases between them. The CDR3 is 16 residues long. Germline CDR1 is PRHDT and CDR2 is FYEKMQ (reference sequence). The CDR3 nucleotides read TGTGCCAGCAGCCCCGGGCTGGAGGTCGGCACAGATACGCAGTATTTT. Its translation: CASSPGLEVGTDTQYF.

This clone was recorded a few times. The genes are TRBV15 and TRBJ1-2; D gene uncertain. Trimming removed 3 bases from V and 1 base from J, with 18 bases in between. This CDR3 has 17 amino acids. CDR1 is LNHNV and CDR2 is YYDKDF in the germline V gene (reference sequence). CDR3 coding DNA: TGTGCCACCAGCAGCGGCAGCGAATACCTTTTTAACTATGGCTACACCTTC. It is translated as CATSSGSEYLFNYGYTF.

The V gene is TRBV6-6, the J gene TRBJ2-4; tentatively, D is TRBD1 (5 bases). Germline V CDR1 and CDR2: MNHNY, SVGAGI (reference sequence). The CDR3 length is 13 residues. The germline V and J ends were trimmed by 0 bases and 10 bases, with 10 bases remaining between them. The CDR3 here is CASSYSGEWIQYF. CDR3 sequence (DNA): TGTGCCAGCAGTTACTCAGGGGAATGGATTCAGTACTTC.

This chain connects TRBV29-1 to TRBJ2-5; maybe TRBD2 (5 bases). Trimming stripped 7 bases from V and 14 bases from J, with 17 bases between. CDR3 length equals 10 residues. Germline V gene lookup returns CDR1 SQVTM and CDR2 ANQGSEA. In nucleotides, the CDR3 is TGCAGCGCACGCGGGCCACACCTCTACTTC. Its protein product is CSARGPHLYF. The whole variable domain, remainder taken from reference TRBV29-1 and TRBJ2-5, is SAVISQKPSRDICQRGTSLTIQCQVDSQVTMMFWYRQQPGQSLTLIATANQGSEATYESGFVIDKFPISRPNLTFSTLTVSNMSPEDSSIYLCSARGPHLYFGPGTRLLVL.

This chain joins TRBV30 and TRBJ1-5, with TRBD1 identical over 12 bases. The J segment lost 6 bases and the V segment lost 3 bases, leaving 6 bases of the junction unmatched. Germline V gene lookup returns CDR1 GTSNPN and CDR2 SVGIG (reference sequence). The CDR3 spans 15 residues. The CDR3 spells CAWSTGTGGPQPQHF. The CDR3 DNA is TGTGCCTGGAGCACCGGGACAGGGGGCCCTCAGCCCCAGCATTTT.

The chain combines TRBV4-1 with TRBJ2-3; D perhaps matches TRBD1 (7 bases). Per the germline V gene, CDR1 is MGHRA and CDR2 is YSYEKL. Trimming shortened V by 6 bases and J by 2 bases, and 21 bases separated the two germline ends. The CDR3 has 17 amino acids. CDR3 nucleotides: TGCGCCAGCAGATCAGCAGGGGGGAAGAAACCCACAGATACGCAGTATTTT. Its translation: CASRSAGGKKPTDTQYF.

This chain connects TRBV2 to TRBJ2-7; 7 bases line up with TRBD1. With V trimmed by 5 bases and J by 5 bases, 3 bases remained unmatched. The CDR3 runs to 12 residues. From germline, CDR1 is SNHLY and CDR2 FYNNEI. The CDR3 region is CASSQDRDEQYF. Written as DNA, the CDR3 is TGTGCCAGCAGTCAAGACAGGGACGAGCAGTACTTC.

V is TRBV11-2 and J is TRBJ2-7, with D maybe TRBD1 (6 bases). CDR1 is SGHAT and CDR2 is FQNNGV in the germline V gene. V was trimmed by 5 bases and J by 6 bases, leaving 14 bases between them. The CDR3 totals 13 residues. CDR3 bases: TGTGCCAGCAGCCCGACAGGATACGGCGAGCAGTACTTC. Encoded protein: CASSPTGYGEQYF.

J is TRBJ2-7 and V is TRBV10-2; TRBD2 matches 10 bases. Germline CDR1 and CDR2: WSHSY and SAAADI. V was clipped by 6 bases and J by 1 base; unmatched bases: 6. The CDR3 covers 15 residues. The CDR3 spells CASRIGTSASYEQYF. The CDR3 DNA reads as TGCGCCAGCAGGATCGGGACTAGCGCATCCTACGAGCAGTACTTC.

The chain recombines TRBV6-7 with TRBJ2-7, with D hard to call. TRBV6-7 is identified as an open reading frame with a role that is uncertain. Trimming removed 6 bases from V and 1 base from J, with 22 bases in between. This CDR3 spans 17 amino acids. CDR3 protein: CASSPTLRGHGSYEQYF. The CDR3 nucleotides read TGTGCCAGCAGCCCTACGCTGCGCGGCCACGGGTCCTACGAGCAGTACTTC.

This chain connects TRBV7-6 to TRBJ1-4; 8 positions match TRBD1. The V segment lost 1 base and the J segment 5 bases; nucleotides outside the gene matches: 3. This CDR3 region has 15 residues. In germline, CDR1 is SGHVS, CDR2 FNYEAQ. CDR3 nucleotide sequence: TGTGCCAGCAGCTTAGGGACAGGGCAAAATGAAAAACTGTTTTTT. Translated: CASSLGTGQNEKLFF.

The chain couples TRBV5-1 to TRBJ1-1; TRBD1 agrees at 7 bases. The germline CDR1 and CDR2 sequences are SGHRS and YFSETQ. CDR3 size: 14 residues. The V gene end was trimmed by 3 bases and the J gene end by 1 base; junction bases not matched to a gene: 3. The CDR3 nucleotides read TGCGCCAGCAGCTACGGGACAGAGAACACTGAAGCTTTCTTT. Protein: CASSYGTENTEAFF.

This sequence joins TRBV4-2 and TRBJ1-2; TRBD1 matches at 7 bases. This CDR3 contains 18 residues. The V and J ends lost 1 base and 7 bases, in that order; junction bases with no gene match: 18. Germline V CDR1 and CDR2: LGHNA, YNFKEQ. The CDR3 here is CASSQVYGPQGGLGGYTF. In DNA, the CDR3 is TGTGCCAGCAGCCAAGTCTACGGGCCCCAAGGGGGCCTCGGTGGCTACACCTTC.

The chain links TRBV7-3 to TRBJ2-5; TRBD2 matches at 10 bases. The CDR3 contains 16 residues. The germline gives CDR1 SGHTA, CDR2 FQGTGA. J gave up 1 base and V 5 bases, and 7 bases lay outside the gene matches. The CDR3 reads CASSPFSGRPQETQYF. The CDR3 DNA reads TGTGCCAGCAGCCCCTTTAGCGGGAGGCCCCAAGAGACCCAGTACTTC.

V is TRBV10-3 and J is TRBJ1-2; 7 bases match TRBD1. Germline V gene lookup returns CDR1 ENHRY and CDR2 SYGVKD. The CDR3 contains 12 residues. V lost 4 bases and J lost 10; bases outside the gene matches: 6. Here the CDR3 DNA reads TGTGCCATCAGTGGGCTAACAGGGGACTACACCTTC. Amino acid sequence: CAISGLTGDYTF.

The chain uses TRBV7-2 and TRBJ1-4, with D uncertain. CDR1 is SGHTA and CDR2 is FQGNSA in the germline V gene. There are 16 residues in the CDR3. V was trimmed by 5 bases and J by 0 bases, leaving 13 bases between them. The CDR3 region has the DNA TGTGCCAGCAGCACGACACAACTTACAACTAATGAAAAACTGTTTTTT. Its translation: CASSTTQLTTNEKLFF.